This TCR beta chain was identified in a study of T cells in Graves' hyperthyroidism and ophthalmopathy. CDR1 and CDR2 (germline): DFQATT, SNEGSKA (reference sequence). This CDR3 has 15 residues. V shed 3 bases and J shed 7 bases, with 19 bases lying between them. At least ten counts were recorded for this clonotype. The antigen is unknown. What was amplified from RNA transcripts were TCR beta CDR3 regions. The HTBI primer set drove a first-round RT-PCR of the TCR CDR3. MiXCR, applied by TCRdb to the multiplex PCR reads, yields one record per CDR3 protein. The top ten hold more than 4.5% of the sample, which has around 450,000 distinct CDR3 sequences, 12% to 15% seen once. Diagnostic decisions used clinical symptoms, serum thyroxine and TRAb, thyroid ultrasound and orbital computed tomography. Study-wide findings and caveats: Blood also showed most of the thyroid clonotypes that were expanded above 0.001.

The J gene is TRBJ2-1, the V gene TRBV20-1, with D possibly TRBD2 on 6 matching bases. Material for sequencing was blood. This clonotype originated in a woman aged 18-29 years with Graves' hyperthyroidism. In nucleotides, the CDR3 is TGCAGTGCTAGCCCCGTAGCGGAGCGTCGGAATGAGCAGTTCTTC. The encoded protein is CSASPVAERRNEQFF.